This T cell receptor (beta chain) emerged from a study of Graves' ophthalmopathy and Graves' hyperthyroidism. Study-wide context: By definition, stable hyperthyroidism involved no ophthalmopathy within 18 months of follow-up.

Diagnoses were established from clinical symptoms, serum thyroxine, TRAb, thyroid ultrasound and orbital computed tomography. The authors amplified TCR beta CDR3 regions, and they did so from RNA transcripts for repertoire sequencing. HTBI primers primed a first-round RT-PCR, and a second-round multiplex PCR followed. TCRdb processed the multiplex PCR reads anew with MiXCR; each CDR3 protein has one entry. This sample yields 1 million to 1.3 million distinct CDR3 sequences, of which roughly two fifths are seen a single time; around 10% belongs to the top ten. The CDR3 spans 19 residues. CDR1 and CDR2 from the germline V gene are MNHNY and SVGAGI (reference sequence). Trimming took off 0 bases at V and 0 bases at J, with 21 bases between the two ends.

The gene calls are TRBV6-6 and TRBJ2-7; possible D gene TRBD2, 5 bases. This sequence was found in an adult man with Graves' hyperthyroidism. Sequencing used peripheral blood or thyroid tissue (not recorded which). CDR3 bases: TGTGCCAGCAGTTACTCTCCGTCTGGGATTAGCGCCGCCTCCTACGAGCAGTACTTC. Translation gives CASSYSPSGISAASYEQYF.